A single sample gave rise to the 2 T cell receptor beta chains below, sequenced in a study of cytomegalovirus exposure and HLA in healthy donors. With 60 Vbeta and 13 Jbeta primers, the PCR was carried out. The table came from immunoSEQ multiplex PCR; TCRdb's copy has only in-frame clones and leaves some out. The ten most abundant clones cover 17% of a sample with approximately 47,000 clones. The specimen sequenced was PBMCs. The origin of the receptors is a male donor in good health and CMV-seronegative.

The chain links TRBV5-1 to TRBJ1-3, with TRBD1 matching 8 bases. The germline CDR1 and CDR2 sequences are SGHRS and YFSETQ. CDR3 length: 15 residues. J gave up 0 bases and V 7 bases, and 6 bases lay outside the gene matches. In DNA form, the CDR3 reads TGCGCCAGCGCATGGGACAGGTTCTCTGGAAACACCATATATTTT. It is translated as CASAWDRFSGNTIYF.

J is TRBJ1-2 and V is TRBV4-2; 9 bases match TRBD1. V lost 1 base and J lost 2; bases outside the gene matches: 5. The CDR3 is made up of 16 amino acids. Germline CDR1 LGHNA, CDR2 YNFKEQ. CDR3 protein: CASSQAHGTGNYGYTF. The CDR3, as DNA: TGTGCCAGCAGCCAAGCCCACGGGACAGGGAACTATGGCTACACCTTC.